The 14 T cell receptor beta chains reported below all come from one sample, sequenced in a study. TCRdb ran MiXCR on the RT-PCR reads and lists one entry per CDR3 protein. Of about 680,000 distinct CDR3 sequences listed, 12% to 15% were seen once; the top ten hold roughly 3.6%. Sequenced material: memory CD4+ T cells from blood. These receptors came from a female donor in good health, serving as a healthy control.

There are many counts of this clonotype. The rearrangement uses TRBV12-3 or TRBV12-4 and TRBJ1-2, with D perhaps TRBD1 (6 bases). V was clipped by 5 bases and J by 2 bases, with 9 bases between them. CDR3 size: 13 residues. The CDR3 sequence: CASSKGQNYGYTF. CDR3 coding DNA: TGTGCCAGCAGTAAAGGACAGAACTATGGCTACACCTTC.

This clonotype was observed a few times. The rearrangement joins TRBV9 to TRBJ2-3, with unresolved D. The CDR3 has 14 residues. Germline V CDR1 and CDR2: SGDLS, YYNGEE. Trimming took off 0 bases at V and 4 bases at J, with 9 bases between the two ends. The chain's CDR3 is CASSVAESPDTQYF. The CDR3 region has the DNA TGTGCCAGCAGCGTAGCAGAGTCCCCAGATACGCAGTATTTT.

Only a few counts were recorded for this clonotype. The V and J genes are TRBV5-1 and TRBJ2-1; 9 nucleotides agree with TRBD2. CDR1 is SGHRS and CDR2 is YFSETQ in the germline V gene. J gave up 11 bases and V 4 bases, and 7 bases lay outside the gene matches. CDR3 length equals 13 residues. Here the CDR3 reads CASSDGTSPKQFF. The CDR3 DNA follows: TGCGCCAGCAGCGACGGGACTAGCCCAAAGCAGTTCTTC. Based on the CDR3 plus reference TRBV5-1 and TRBJ2-1, the full variable domain is KAGVTQTPRYLIKTRGQQVTLSCSPISGHRSVSWYQQTPGQGLQFLFEYFSETQRNKGNFPGRFSGRQFSNSRSEMNVSTLELGDSALYLCASSDGTSPKQFFGPGTRLTVL.

At least ten counts were recorded for this clonotype. The chain is built from TRBV5-1 and TRBJ2-7, with 9 bases identical to TRBD2. V was clipped by 4 bases and J by 5 bases; unmatched bases: 10. The CDR3 has 15 residues. CDR1 and CDR2 (germline): SGHRS, YFSETQ. The CDR3: CASSPGTSSQNEQYF. For the CDR3, the DNA is TGCGCCAGCAGCCCCGGGACTAGCTCTCAGAACGAGCAGTACTTC.

This clonotype appeared many times. This rearrangement joins TRBV6-5 to TRBJ2-7; D call uncertain. Looked up from germline, CDR1 is MNHEY and CDR2 is SVGAGI. The germline V and J ends were trimmed by 0 bases and 4 bases, with 13 bases remaining between them. The CDR3 is made up of 15 amino acids. CDR3 protein: CASSYSYSLRYEQYF. As DNA, the CDR3 is TGTGCCAGCAGTTACTCGTACAGTCTCCGGTACGAGCAGTACTTC.

This chain links TRBV29-1 with TRBJ1-2, with D perhaps matching TRBD1 (5 bases). Germline V CDR1 and CDR2: SQVTM, ANQGSEA. This CDR3 comprises 17 residues. The V and J ends lost 7 bases and 5 bases respectively, with 29 bases between them. CDR3 bases: TGCAGCGCCGACCCCTCCCGTGGGGGGGGTGGGCGATATGGCTACACCTTC. It specifies CSADPSRGGGGRYGYTF. Filled out from reference TRBV29-1 and TRBJ1-2, the complete variable domain reads SAVISQKPSRDICQRGTSLTIQCQVDSQVTMMFWYRQQPGQSLTLIATANQGSEATYESGFVIDKFPISRPNLTFSTLTVSNMSPEDSSIYLCSADPSRGGGGRYGYTFGSGTRLTVV.

DNA for the CDR3: TGCAGTGCCTCAGGGGACAGGGGGCCGGGTGGCTACACCTTC. Translated: CSASGDRGPGGYTF. The chain is built from TRBV20-1 and TRBJ1-2, with 12 bases identical to TRBD1. Trimming removed 6 bases from V and 7 bases from J; junction bases left unmatched: 9. In germline, CDR1 is DFQATT, CDR2 SNEGSKA (reference sequence). This CDR3 comprises 14 residues.

This clonotype has just a few counts. This chain uses TRBV30 with TRBJ1-4; D is ambiguous. Trimming took off 0 bases at V and 5 bases at J, with 10 bases between the two ends. The CDR3 is made up of 14 amino acids. In germline, CDR1 is GTSNPN, CDR2 SVGIG (reference sequence). As DNA, the CDR3 is TGTGCCTGGAGTGTTGGAGGGAGCAATGAAAAACTGTTTTTT. It is translated as CAWSVGGSNEKLFF.

The chain employs TRBV5-1 and TRBJ1-1; 7 bases align to TRBD1. Germline values: CDR1 SGHRS, CDR2 YFSETQ. This CDR3 contains 16 residues. After removal of 3 bases from V and 2 bases from J, the junction contained 10 bases not matched to a gene. The CDR3 DNA follows: TGCGCCAGCAGCTCCCCGGGACAGACGACTAACACTGAAGCTTTCTTT. It encodes CASSSPGQTTNTEAFF.

The chain is built from TRBV6-5 and TRBJ2-7; 8 bases match TRBD1. CDR3 length equals 14 residues. Germline CDR1 is MNHEY and CDR2 is SVGAGI. With V trimmed by 10 bases and J by 1 base, 9 bases remained unmatched. CDR3 sequence (DNA): TGTGCCACCATAGGACAGGGAGGATCCTACGAGCAGTACTTC. It encodes CATIGQGGSYEQYF.

V and J are TRBV12-3 or TRBV12-4 and TRBJ1-1; 7 bases align to TRBD1. The CDR3 runs to 15 residues. V lost 5 bases to trimming and J lost 5 bases; unmatched junction nucleotides: 11. CDR3 protein: CASSPITGAQTEAFF. As DNA, the CDR3 is TGTGCCAGCAGTCCTATCACAGGGGCTCAGACTGAAGCTTTCTTT.

The chain is built from TRBV5-1 and TRBJ2-5; D possibly corresponds to TRBD2 (5 bases). This CDR3 spans 13 amino acids. The germline V gene has CDR1 SGHRS and CDR2 YFSETQ. The V end was cut by 5 bases, the J end by 5 bases, with 13 bases between. This CDR3 is CASRVGASETQYF. Written as DNA, the CDR3 is TGCGCCAGCAGGGTGGGAGCGAGCGAGACCCAGTACTTC.

This clonotype has at least ten counts. The chain joins TRBV5-1 to TRBJ2-5; D is tentatively TRBD1 or TRBD2 (5 bases each). The CDR3 is 16 residues long. V was clipped by 0 bases and J by 1 base, with 13 bases between them. Germline assignment: CDR1 SGHRS and CDR2 YFSETQ. Here the CDR3 reads CASSLAGAALQETQYF. In DNA, the CDR3 is TGCGCCAGCAGCTTGGCCGGGGCGGCCCTCCAAGAGACCCAGTACTTC. The full variable domain, its missing parts supplied by reference TRBV5-1 and TRBJ2-5, is KAGVTQTPRYLIKTRGQQVTLSCSPISGHRSVSWYQQTPGQGLQFLFEYFSETQRNKGNFPGRFSGRQFSNSRSEMNVSTLELGDSALYLCASSLAGAALQETQYFGPGTRLLVL.

The table lists this clonotype with many counts. This chain joins TRBV20-1 and TRBJ2-7; a weak D match, TRBD2 (5 bases). V lost 0 bases and J 6 bases, leaving 15 bases between the germline ends. Germline V lookup: CDR1 DFQATT, CDR2 SNEGSKA (reference sequence). This CDR3 has 14 amino acids. CDR3 protein: CSAREGGSFGEQYF. DNA for the CDR3: TGCAGTGCTAGAGAAGGAGGAAGTTTTGGCGAGCAGTACTTC.